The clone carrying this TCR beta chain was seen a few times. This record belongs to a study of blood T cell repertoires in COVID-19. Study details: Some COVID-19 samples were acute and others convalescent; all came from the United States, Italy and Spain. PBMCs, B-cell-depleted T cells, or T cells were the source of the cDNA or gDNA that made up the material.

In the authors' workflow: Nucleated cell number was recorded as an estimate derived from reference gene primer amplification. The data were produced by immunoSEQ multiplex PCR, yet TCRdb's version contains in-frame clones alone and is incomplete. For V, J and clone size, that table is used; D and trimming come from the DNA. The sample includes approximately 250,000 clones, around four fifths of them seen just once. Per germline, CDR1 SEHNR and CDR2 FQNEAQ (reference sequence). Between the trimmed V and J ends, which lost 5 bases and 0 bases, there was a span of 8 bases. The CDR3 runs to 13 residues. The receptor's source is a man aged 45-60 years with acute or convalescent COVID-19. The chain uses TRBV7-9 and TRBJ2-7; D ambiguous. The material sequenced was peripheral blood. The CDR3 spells CASSRVSSYEQYF. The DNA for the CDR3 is TGTGCCAGCAGCCGGGTGTCCTCCTACGAGCAGTACTTC.